Each of the 13 T cell receptor beta chains below was sequenced from the same sample in a study of beta chain features in type 1 diabetes. Sequenced material consisted of expressed TCRB transcripts (all of the isolated RNA was reverse transcribed). The assay was immunoSEQ multiplex PCR, and TCRdb's table has in-frame clones only and misses some. The table lists 150,000 to 160,000 clones, over 8.5% of them singletons. The sequenced sample was central memory CD4+ T cells from blood. Receptors originate from a man younger than 35 in good health.

The V call is TRBV2, the J call TRBJ2-7; a possible D gene is TRBD1 (5 bases). Germline loops: CDR1 SNHLY, CDR2 FYNNEI. This CDR3 is 15 amino acids long. V was cut by 4 bases and J by 7 bases, with 20 bases left in between. The CDR3 here is CASSVEDTSSAEQYF. The CDR3 nucleotides are TGTGCCAGCAGTGTCGAGGACACCTCTTCTGCGGAGCAGTACTTC.

This chain's CDR3 is CASSLKGGRSGGELFF. DNA for the CDR3: TGTGCCAGCAGTTTAAAGGGGGGCAGATCAGGCGGGGAGCTGTTTTTT. V gene TRBV27 combines with J gene TRBJ2-2; D is tentatively TRBD1 or TRBD2 (6 bases each). Trimming removed 2 bases from V and 7 bases from J, with 17 bases in between. Germline V gives CDR1 MNHEY, CDR2 SMNVEV (reference sequence). The CDR3 sequence is 16 residues long.

In nucleotides, the CDR3 is TGCGCCAGCACCACGGGAGGGGCAGATACGCAGTATTTT. Its translation is CASTTGGADTQYF. This rearrangement joins TRBV5-1 to TRBJ2-3; the match to TRBD2 covers 8 bases. This CDR3 contains 13 residues. The V gene's germline CDR1 is SGHRS and CDR2 YFSETQ. Trimming took 6 bases from V and 4 from J; bases not matched to a gene: 4.

The chain recombines TRBV7-2 with TRBJ1-2; the D is unclear. Germline assignment: CDR1 SGHTA and CDR2 FQGNSA. CDR3 length: 16 residues. V was pared by 1 base and J by 7 bases, with 19 bases between. The CDR3 DNA sequence: TGTGCCAGCAGCTTAGGGAATACAGTAACCGGCCGTGGCTACACCTTC. It codes for CASSLGNTVTGRGYTF. The complete variable domain, with remaining parts taken from reference TRBV7-2 and TRBJ1-2, reads GAGVSQSPSNKVTEKGKDVELRCDPISGHTALYWYRQSLGQGLEFLIYFQGNSAPDKSGLPSDRFSAERTGGSVSTLTIQRTQQEDSAVYLCASSLGNTVTGRGYTFGSGTRLTVV.

There are many counts of this clone. CDR3 protein: CASRGLAGGPYEQYF. CDR3 coding DNA: TGTGCCAGCAGGGGACTAGCGGGGGGCCCATACGAGCAGTACTTC. The chain has TRBV28 and TRBJ2-7; 15 bases fit TRBD2. Trimming removed 6 bases from V and 4 bases from J; junction bases left unmatched: 4. CDR1 MDHEN and CDR2 SYDVKM come from the germline V gene. The CDR3 totals 15 residues.

V is TRBV7-9 and J is TRBJ2-7, with D hard to call. V was trimmed by 0 bases and J by 6 bases, leaving 6 bases between them. From germline, CDR1 is SEHNR and CDR2 FQNEAQ (reference sequence). The CDR3 is 12 amino acids. The CDR3: CASSLAGPEQYF. In nucleotides, the CDR3 is TGTGCCAGCAGCTTAGCCGGTCCCGAGCAGTACTTC.

In this sample, this clone turned up a few times. This rearrangement joins TRBV18 to TRBJ2-3, with D perhaps assigned TRBD1 or TRBD2 (5 bases each). Germline V lookup: CDR1 KGHSH, CDR2 LQKENI. This CDR3 has 15 residues. Trimming pared 2 bases from V and 1 base from J, leaving 10 bases between. CDR3 region: CASSPGGMGTDTQYF. The CDR3 nucleotides read TGTGCCAGCTCACCAGGGGGAATGGGCACAGATACGCAGTATTTT.

This clone showed up just a few times. The genes are TRBV19 and TRBJ2-1; no clear D. The V gene lost 10 bases and the J gene lost 6 bases, with 16 bases spanning the gap. The CDR3 consists of 13 residues. The germline CDR1 and CDR2 sequences are LNHDA and SQIVND (reference sequence). As DNA, the CDR3 is TGTGCCACTGCAACGACCTACGTCAATGAGCAGTTCTTC. It yields the protein CATATTYVNEQFF. The full variable domain, completed using reference TRBV19 and TRBJ2-1, is DGGITQSPKYLFRKEGQNVTLSCEQNLNHDAMYWYRQDPGQGLRLIYYSQIVNDFQKGDIAEGYSVSREKKESFPLTVTSAQKNPTAFYLCATATTYVNEQFFGPGTRLTVL.

The chain joins TRBV15 to TRBJ1-5; D ambiguous. Per germline, CDR1 LNHNV and CDR2 YYDKDF (reference sequence). Trimming shortened V by 3 bases and J by 9 bases, and 9 bases separated the two germline ends. The CDR3 consists of 12 residues. For the CDR3, the DNA is TGTGCCACCAGCAGGCTGGAAGGGCCCCAGCATTTT. It specifies CATSRLEGPQHF.

The rearrangement joins TRBV10-3 to TRBJ2-7; no clear D. Trimming pared 2 bases from V and 1 base from J, leaving 3 bases between. The CDR3 loop spans 12 amino acids. The germline CDR1 and CDR2 sequences are ENHRY and SYGVKD. The CDR3 coding sequence is TGTGCCATCAGTGAGGCTTCCTACGAGCAGTACTTC. Encoded protein: CAISEASYEQYF.

This clone was observed a handful of times. The V and J genes are TRBV5-1 and TRBJ2-6, with D unresolved. CDR1 is SGHRS and CDR2 is YFSETQ in the germline V gene. V shed 0 bases and J shed 2 bases, with 3 bases lying between them. This CDR3 is built from 14 residues. CDR3 nucleotide sequence: TGCGCCAGCAGCTTGGGTACTGGGGCCAACGTCCTGACTTTC. This gives the protein CASSLGTGANVLTF.

The sample holds a few counts of this clone. The rearrangement links TRBV6-5 to TRBJ2-6, with no clear D. The CDR3 sequence is 15 residues long. Germline CDR1 and CDR2: MNHEY and SVGAGI. The V end was cut by 6 bases, the J end by 0 bases, with 9 bases between. This chain's CDR3 is CASRRIVSGANVLTF. The DNA of the CDR3 is TGTGCCAGCAGAAGGATCGTCTCTGGGGCCAACGTCCTGACTTTC.

This clone was detected once. The chain uses TRBV14 and TRBJ1-6; D is unresolved. The CDR3 spans 15 residues. Germline CDR1 reads SGHDN; CDR2 reads FVKESK. Trimming took off 4 bases at V and 6 bases at J, with 13 bases between the two ends. For the CDR3, the DNA is TGTGCCAGCAGCCCCCTAGGGAATACTAATTCACCCCTCCACTTT. This translates into CASSPLGNTNSPLHF.